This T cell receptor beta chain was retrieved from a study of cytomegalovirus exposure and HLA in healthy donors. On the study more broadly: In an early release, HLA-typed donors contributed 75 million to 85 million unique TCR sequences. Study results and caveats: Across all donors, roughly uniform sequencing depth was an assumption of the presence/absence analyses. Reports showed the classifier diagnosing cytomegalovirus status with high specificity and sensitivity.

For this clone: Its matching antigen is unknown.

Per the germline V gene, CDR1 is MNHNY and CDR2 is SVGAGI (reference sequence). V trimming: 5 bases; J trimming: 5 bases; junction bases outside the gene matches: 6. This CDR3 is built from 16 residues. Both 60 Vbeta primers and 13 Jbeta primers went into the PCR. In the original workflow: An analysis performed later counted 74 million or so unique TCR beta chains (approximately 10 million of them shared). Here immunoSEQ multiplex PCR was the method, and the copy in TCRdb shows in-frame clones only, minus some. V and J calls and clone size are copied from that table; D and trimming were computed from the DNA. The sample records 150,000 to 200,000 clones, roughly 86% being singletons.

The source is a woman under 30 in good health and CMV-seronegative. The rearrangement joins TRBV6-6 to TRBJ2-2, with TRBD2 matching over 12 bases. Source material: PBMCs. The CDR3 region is CASSLRGTSGTGELFF. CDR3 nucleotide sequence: TGTGCCAGCAGTCTCAGGGGGACTAGCGGGACCGGGGAGCTGTTTTTT.